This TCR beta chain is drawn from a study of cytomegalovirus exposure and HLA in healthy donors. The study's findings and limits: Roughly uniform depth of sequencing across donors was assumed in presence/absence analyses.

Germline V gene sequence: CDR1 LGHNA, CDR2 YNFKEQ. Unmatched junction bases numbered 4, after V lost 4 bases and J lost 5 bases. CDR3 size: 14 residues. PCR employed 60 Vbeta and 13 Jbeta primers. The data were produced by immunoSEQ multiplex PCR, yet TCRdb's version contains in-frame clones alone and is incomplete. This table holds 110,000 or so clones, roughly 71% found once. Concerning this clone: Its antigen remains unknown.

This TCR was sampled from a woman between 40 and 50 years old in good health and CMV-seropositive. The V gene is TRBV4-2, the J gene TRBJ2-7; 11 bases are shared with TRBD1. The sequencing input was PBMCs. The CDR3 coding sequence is TGTGCCAGCAGCCCTTGGACAGGGGGCCACGAGCAGTACTTC. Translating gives CASSPWTGGHEQYF.